This TCR beta chain was sequenced during a study of T-cell reconstitution after alpha-beta-depleted transplantation in children. The study, taken as a whole, reports: Some patients owed their high day-60 TCRbeta diversity to surviving recipient T cells and thymic progenitors. Once a year had passed after transplant, T-cell counts and diversity came mostly from newly produced T cells.

This clonotype was picked up a small number of times. Its cognate antigen is unknown. This CDR3 comprises 17 residues. CDR1 and CDR2 from the germline V gene are SEHNR and FQNEAQ (reference sequence). J was trimmed by 6 bases and V by 8 bases; bases with no gene match: 14. Using unique molecular identifiers, the investigators prepared the TCRbeta library. TCRdb analysed the PCR reads with MiXCR anew, one entry per CDR3 protein. The sample holds hundreds of thousands of distinct CDR3 sequences; 10% to 15% are singletons and the top ten take 2.2%. The sample was PBMCs, mostly from graft donor cells, taken 360 days after TCRalphabeta/CD19-depleted stem cell transplant. The sequence was obtained from a male patient aged 10-17 years who had a stem cell transplant for acute myeloid leukemia, so the T cells may come from the graft donor. The chain carries TRBV7-9 and TRBJ2-3; 13 bases fit TRBD2. The CDR3 is CASALWTSGRGADTQYF. CDR3 DNA sequence: TGTGCCAGCGCCCTATGGACTAGCGGGAGAGGGGCGGATACGCAGTATTTT.